This paragraph covers one T cell receptor beta chain sequence. This CDR3 has 16 residues. V shed 4 bases and J 0 bases; nucleotides not matched to a gene: 9. Germline V lookup: CDR1 MNHEY, CDR2 SMNVEV (reference sequence). This record comes from a study of long-term antiretroviral therapy in people with HIV. Sequencing used immunoSEQ v3.0 at survey level. Sequencing used immunoSEQ multiplex PCR; TCRdb keeps in-frame clones, though not all of them. The profile covers fewer than 25,000 clones, with 81% appearing a single time and approximately 5.7% taken by the ten largest. The chain uses TRBV27 and TRBJ2-7; 7 nucleotides align to TRBD2. The source material was unsorted PBMCs, sampled 4.4 years after starting antiretroviral therapy. This TCR came from a man aged 25 to 40 with HIV. CDR3 region: CASSSIAGMSSYEQYF. The CDR3 coding sequence is TGTGCCAGCAGTTCAATAGCGGGTATGAGCTCCTACGAGCAGTACTTC.